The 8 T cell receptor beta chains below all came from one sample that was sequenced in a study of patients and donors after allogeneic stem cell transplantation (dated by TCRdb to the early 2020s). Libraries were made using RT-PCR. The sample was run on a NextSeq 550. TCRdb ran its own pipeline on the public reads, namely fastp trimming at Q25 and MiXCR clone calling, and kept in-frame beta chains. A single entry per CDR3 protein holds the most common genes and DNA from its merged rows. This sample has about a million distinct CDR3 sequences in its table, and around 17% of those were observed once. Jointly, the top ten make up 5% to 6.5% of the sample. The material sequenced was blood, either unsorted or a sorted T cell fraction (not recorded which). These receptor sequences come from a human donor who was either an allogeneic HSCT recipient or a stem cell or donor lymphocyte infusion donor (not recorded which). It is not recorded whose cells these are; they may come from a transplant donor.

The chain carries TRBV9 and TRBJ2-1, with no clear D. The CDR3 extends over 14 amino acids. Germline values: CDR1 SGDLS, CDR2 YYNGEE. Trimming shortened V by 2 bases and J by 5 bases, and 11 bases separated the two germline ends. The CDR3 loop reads CASSVASKNNEQFF. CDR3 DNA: TGTGCCAGCAGCGTGGCTAGTAAAAACAATGAGCAGTTCTTC.

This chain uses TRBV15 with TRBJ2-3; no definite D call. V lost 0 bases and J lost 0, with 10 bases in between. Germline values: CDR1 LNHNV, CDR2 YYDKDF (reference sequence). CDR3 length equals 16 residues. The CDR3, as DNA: TGTGCCACCAGCAGAGAGAGGCAATCTAGCACAGATACGCAGTATTTT. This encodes CATSRERQSSTDTQYF.

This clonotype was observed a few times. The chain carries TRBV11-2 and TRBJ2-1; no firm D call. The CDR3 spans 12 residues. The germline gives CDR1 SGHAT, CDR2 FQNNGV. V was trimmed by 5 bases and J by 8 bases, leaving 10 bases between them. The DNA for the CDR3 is TGTGCCAGCAGCCAGAGGCCGGATGAGCAGTTCTTC. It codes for CASSQRPDEQFF.

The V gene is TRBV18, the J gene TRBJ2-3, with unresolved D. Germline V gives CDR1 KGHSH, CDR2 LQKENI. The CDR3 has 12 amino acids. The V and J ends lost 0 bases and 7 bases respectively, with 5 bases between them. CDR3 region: CASSPPANTQYF. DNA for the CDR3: TGTGCCAGCTCACCACCGGCAAATACGCAGTATTTT.

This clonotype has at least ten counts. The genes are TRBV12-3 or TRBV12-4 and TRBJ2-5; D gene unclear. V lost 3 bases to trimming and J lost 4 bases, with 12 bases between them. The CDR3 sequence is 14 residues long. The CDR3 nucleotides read TGTGCCAGCAGTTTCCAGAAAATGGGAGAGACCCAGTACTTC. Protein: CASSFQKMGETQYF.

In nucleotides, the CDR3 is TGCAGTGCCCGAGTCCCTGGGGCAGATACGCAGTATTTT. Translated, it gives CSARVPGADTQYF. This rearrangement joins TRBV20-1 to TRBJ2-3; D not resolved. This CDR3 has 13 amino acids. V was pared by 6 bases and J by 4 bases, with 14 bases between. Per germline, CDR1 DFQATT and CDR2 SNEGSKA (reference sequence).

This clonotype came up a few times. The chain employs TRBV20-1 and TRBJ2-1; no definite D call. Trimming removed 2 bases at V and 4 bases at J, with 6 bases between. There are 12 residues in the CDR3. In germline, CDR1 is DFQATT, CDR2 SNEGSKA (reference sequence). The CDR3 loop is CSARRLYNEQFF. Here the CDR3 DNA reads TGCAGTGCTAGAAGGCTTTACAATGAGCAGTTCTTC.

The CDR3 loop reads CASSLPTSGTYTDTQYF. CDR3 in DNA: TGCGCCAGCAGCTTGCCGACTAGCGGGACATACACAGATACGCAGTATTTT. The chain uses TRBV5-1 and TRBJ2-3; 11 bases are shared with TRBD2. After removal of 1 base from V and 2 bases from J, the junction contained 6 bases not matched to a gene. The CDR3 spans 17 residues. The germline V gene has CDR1 SGHRS and CDR2 YFSETQ.